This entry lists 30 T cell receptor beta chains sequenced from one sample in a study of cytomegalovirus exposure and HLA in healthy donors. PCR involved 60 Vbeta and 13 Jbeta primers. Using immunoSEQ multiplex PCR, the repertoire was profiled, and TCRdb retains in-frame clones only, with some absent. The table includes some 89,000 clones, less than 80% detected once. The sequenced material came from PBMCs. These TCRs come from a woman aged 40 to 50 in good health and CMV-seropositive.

The CDR3 sequence: CASSGRHPLSYEQYF. The CDR3 region has the DNA TGTGCCAGCAGCGGCAGACACCCTCTCTCCTACGAGCAGTACTTC. The rearrangement joins TRBV12-1 to TRBJ2-7; the table's TRBD1 call for D was not verified on the DNA. TRBV12-1 has pseudogene status. This CDR3 spans 15 amino acids.

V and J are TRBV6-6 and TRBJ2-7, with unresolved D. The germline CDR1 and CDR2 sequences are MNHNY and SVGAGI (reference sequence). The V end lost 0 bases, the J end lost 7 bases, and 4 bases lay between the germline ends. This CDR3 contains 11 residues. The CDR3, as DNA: TGTGCCAGCAGTTACTCCCTAGAGCAGTACTTC. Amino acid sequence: CASSYSLEQYF.

CDR3 DNA sequence: TGCGCCAGCAGACCGGGGACAGGGGGAGGGGAGACCCAGTACTTC. Translated: CASRPGTGGGETQYF. The chain recombines TRBV5-1 with TRBJ2-5, with TRBD1 matching 11 bases. The CDR3 runs to 15 residues. V gave up 5 bases and J gave up 5 bases; unmatched junction bases: 8. CDR1 is SGHRS and CDR2 is YFSETQ in the germline V gene.

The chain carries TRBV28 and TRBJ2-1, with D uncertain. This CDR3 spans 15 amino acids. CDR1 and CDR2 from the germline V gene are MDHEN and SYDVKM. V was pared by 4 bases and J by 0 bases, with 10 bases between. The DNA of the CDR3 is TGTGCCAGCAGTTCTTATCAAGCCTCCTACAATGAGCAGTTCTTC. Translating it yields CASSSYQASYNEQFF.

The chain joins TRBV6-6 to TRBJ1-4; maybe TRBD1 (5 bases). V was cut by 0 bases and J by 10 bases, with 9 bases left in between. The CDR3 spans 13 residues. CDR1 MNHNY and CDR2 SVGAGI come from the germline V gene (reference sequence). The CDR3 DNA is TGTGCCAGCAGTTACTCTCCGGGGGGAAAACTGTTTTTT. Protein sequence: CASSYSPGGKLFF.

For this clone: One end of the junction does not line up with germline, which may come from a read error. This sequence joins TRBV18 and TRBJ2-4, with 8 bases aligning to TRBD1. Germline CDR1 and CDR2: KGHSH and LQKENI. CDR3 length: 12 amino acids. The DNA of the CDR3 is TGTGCCAGCTCACCACCTTCGGGACAGGCCATCTTC. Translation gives CASSPPSGQAIF.

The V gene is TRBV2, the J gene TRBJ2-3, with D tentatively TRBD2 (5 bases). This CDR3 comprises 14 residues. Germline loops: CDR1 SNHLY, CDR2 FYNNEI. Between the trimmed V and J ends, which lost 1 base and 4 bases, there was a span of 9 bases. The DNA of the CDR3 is TGTGCCAGCAGTGAAGGGACTGGCGCAGATACGCAGTATTTT. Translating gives CASSEGTGADTQYF.

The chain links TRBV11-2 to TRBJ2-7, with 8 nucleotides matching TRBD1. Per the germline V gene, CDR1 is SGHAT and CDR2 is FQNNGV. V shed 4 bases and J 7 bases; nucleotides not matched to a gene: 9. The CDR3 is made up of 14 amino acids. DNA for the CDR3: TGTGCCAGCAGCTATGACAGGGGCCTGGGGGAGCAGTACTTC. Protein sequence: CASSYDRGLGEQYF.

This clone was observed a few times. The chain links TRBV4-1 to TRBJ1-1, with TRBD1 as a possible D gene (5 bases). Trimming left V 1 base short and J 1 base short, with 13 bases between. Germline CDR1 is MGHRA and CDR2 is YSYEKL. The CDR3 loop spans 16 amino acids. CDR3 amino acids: CASSQGLSGRNTEAFF. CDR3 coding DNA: TGCGCCAGCAGCCAAGGTCTGTCAGGGCGGAACACTGAAGCTTTCTTT.

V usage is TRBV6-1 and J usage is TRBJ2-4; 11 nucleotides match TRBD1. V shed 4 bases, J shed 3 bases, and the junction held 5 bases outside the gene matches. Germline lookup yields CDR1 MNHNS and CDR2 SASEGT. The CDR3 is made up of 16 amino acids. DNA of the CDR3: TGTGCCAGCAGTGGGGGACAGGGGGATTACAAAAACATTCAGTACTTC. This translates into CASSGGQGDYKNIQYF.

CDR3 coding DNA: TGCGCCAGCAGTCACGGGGGGCCCTGTCTGAAGCCCCAGCATTTT. The encoded protein is CASSHGGPCLKPQHF. The V gene is TRBV23-1, the J gene TRBJ1-5; D is possibly TRBD1 (6 bases). TRBV23-1 falls under the ORF class, with uncertain function. CDR3 size: 15 residues. V was cut by 3 bases and J by 8 bases, with 17 bases left in between.

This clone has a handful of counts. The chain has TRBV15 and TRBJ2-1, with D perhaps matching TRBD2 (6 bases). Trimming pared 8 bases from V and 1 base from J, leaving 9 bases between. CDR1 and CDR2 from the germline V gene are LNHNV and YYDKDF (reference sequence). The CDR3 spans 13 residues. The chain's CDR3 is CATGAGSYNEQFF. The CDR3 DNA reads TGTGCCACCGGGGCGGGATCCTACAATGAGCAGTTCTTC. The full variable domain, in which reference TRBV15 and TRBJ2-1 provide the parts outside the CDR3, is DAMVIQNPRYQVTQFGKPVTLSCSQTLNHNVMYWYQQKSSQAPKLLFHYYDKDFNNEADTPDNFQSRRPNTSFCFLDIRSPGLGDTAMYLCATGAGSYNEQFFGPGTRLTVL.

CDR3 sequence: CASSLGTGAYNEQFF. The CDR3 coding sequence is TGTGCCAGCAGCTTAGGGACAGGGGCGTACAATGAGCAGTTCTTC. J is TRBJ2-1 and V is TRBV13; 8 bases align to TRBD1. J gave up 4 bases and V 0 bases, and 2 bases lay outside the gene matches. This CDR3 region has 15 residues. Germline V gene sequence: CDR1 PRHDT, CDR2 FYEKMQ (reference sequence).

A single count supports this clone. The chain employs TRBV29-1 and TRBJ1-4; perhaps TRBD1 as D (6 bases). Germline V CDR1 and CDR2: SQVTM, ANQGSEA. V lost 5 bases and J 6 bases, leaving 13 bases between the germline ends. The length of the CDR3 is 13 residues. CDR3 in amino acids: CSVRDIGDEKLFF. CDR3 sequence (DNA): TGCAGCGTTCGGGACATTGGAGATGAAAAACTGTTTTTT.

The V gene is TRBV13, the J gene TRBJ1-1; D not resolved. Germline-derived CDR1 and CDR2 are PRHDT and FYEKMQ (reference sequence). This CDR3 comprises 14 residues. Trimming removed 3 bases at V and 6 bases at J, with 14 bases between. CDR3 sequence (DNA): TGTGCCAGCAGCTTCCGCGGGTATTACGCTGAAGCTTTCTTT. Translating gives CASSFRGYYAEAFF.

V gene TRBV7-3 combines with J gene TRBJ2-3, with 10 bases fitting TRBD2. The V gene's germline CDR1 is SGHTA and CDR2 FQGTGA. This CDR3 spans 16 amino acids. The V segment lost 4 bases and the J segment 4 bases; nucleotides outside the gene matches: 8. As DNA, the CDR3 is TGTGCCAGCAGCTCTTTAGCGGGAGGTTTGGCAGATACGCAGTATTTT. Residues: CASSSLAGGLADTQYF.

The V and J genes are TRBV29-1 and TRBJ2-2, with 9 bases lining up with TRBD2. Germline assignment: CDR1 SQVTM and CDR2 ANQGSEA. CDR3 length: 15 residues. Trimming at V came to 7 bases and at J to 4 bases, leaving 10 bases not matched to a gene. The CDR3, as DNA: TGCAGCGCCACAACCCCTAGCGGGATCACCGGGGAGCTGTTTTTT. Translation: CSATTPSGITGELFF.

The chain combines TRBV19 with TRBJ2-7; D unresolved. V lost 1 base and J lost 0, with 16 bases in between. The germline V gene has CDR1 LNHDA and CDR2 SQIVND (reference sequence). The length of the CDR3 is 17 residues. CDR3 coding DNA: TGTGCCAGTAGTATAGTTCCCCTCAGTCTTCTCTCCTACGAGCAGTACTTC. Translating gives CASSIVPLSLLSYEQYF.

In DNA, the CDR3 is TGTGCCAGCAGCTTAATCGGGACTAGCGGATACAATGAGCAGTTCTTC. Amino acid sequence: CASSLIGTSGYNEQFF. The chain links TRBV7-3 to TRBJ2-1, with 11 nucleotides matching TRBD2. V trimming: 1 base; J trimming: 4 bases; junction bases outside the gene matches: 3. CDR1 and CDR2 (germline): SGHTA, FQGTGA. The CDR3 has 16 residues. Full variable domain (outside the CDR3, taken from reference TRBV7-3 and TRBJ2-1): GAGVSQTPSNKVTEKGKYVELRCDPISGHTALYWYRQSLGQGPEFLIYFQGTGAADDSGLPNDRFFAVRPEGSVSTLKIQRTERGDSAVYLCASSLIGTSGYNEQFFGPGTRLTVL.

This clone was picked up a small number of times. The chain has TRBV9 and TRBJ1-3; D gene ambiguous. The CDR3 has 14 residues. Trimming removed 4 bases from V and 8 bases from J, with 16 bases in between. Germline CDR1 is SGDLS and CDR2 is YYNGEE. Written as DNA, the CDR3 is TGTGCCAGCAGCTCCGGAGGAGGTTCTGACACCATATATTTT. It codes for CASSSGGGSDTIYF.

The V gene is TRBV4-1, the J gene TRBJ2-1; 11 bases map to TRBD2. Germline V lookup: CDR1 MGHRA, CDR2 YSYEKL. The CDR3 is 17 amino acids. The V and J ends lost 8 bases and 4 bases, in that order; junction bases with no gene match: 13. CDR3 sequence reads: CASSPRRGTSGYNEQFF. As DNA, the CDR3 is TGCGCCAGCTCCCCCCGCAGAGGGACTAGCGGATACAATGAGCAGTTCTTC.

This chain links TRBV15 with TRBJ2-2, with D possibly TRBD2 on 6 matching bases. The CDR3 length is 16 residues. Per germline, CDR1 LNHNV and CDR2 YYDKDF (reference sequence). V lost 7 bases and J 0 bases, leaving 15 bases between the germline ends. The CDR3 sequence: CATTKGTGANTGELFF. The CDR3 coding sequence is TGTGCCACCACCAAGGGGACTGGGGCGAACACCGGGGAGCTGTTTTTT.

DNA for the CDR3: TGTGCCAGCAGCCCTACAACTAGCGGGAGGCCAAGCACAGATACGCAGTATTTT. It specifies CASSPTTSGRPSTDTQYF. This sequence joins TRBV27 and TRBJ2-3; 12 positions agree with TRBD2. CDR3 length: 18 amino acids. V dropped 6 bases and J dropped 0; count of bases not matched to a gene: 10. CDR1 MNHEY and CDR2 SMNVEV come from the germline V gene (reference sequence).

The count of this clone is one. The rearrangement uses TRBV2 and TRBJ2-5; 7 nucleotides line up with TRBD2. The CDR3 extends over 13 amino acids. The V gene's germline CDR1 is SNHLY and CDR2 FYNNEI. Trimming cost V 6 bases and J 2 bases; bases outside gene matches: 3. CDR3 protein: CASRAGVQETQYF. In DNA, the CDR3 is TGTGCCAGCAGGGCGGGAGTTCAAGAGACCCAGTACTTC.

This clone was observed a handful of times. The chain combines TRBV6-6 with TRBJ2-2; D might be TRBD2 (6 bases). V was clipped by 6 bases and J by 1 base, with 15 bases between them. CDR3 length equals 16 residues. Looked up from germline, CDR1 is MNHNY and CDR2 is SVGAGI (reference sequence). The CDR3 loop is CASSLTGTENTGELFF. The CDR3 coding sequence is TGTGCCAGCAGCCTAACCGGGACTGAGAACACCGGGGAGCTGTTTTTT.

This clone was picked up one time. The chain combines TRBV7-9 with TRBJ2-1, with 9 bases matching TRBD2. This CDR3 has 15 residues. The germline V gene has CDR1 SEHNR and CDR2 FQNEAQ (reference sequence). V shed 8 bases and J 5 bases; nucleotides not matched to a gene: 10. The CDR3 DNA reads TGTGCCAGCTCGACCCAGCGGGAGGTCGACAATGAGCAGTTCTTC. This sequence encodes CASSTQREVDNEQFF.

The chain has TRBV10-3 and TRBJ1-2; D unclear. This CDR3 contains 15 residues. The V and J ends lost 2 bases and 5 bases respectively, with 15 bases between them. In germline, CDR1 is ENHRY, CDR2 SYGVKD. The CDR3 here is CAISEIGVGAYGYTF. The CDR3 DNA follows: TGTGCCATCAGTGAGATCGGGGTAGGAGCATATGGCTACACCTTC.

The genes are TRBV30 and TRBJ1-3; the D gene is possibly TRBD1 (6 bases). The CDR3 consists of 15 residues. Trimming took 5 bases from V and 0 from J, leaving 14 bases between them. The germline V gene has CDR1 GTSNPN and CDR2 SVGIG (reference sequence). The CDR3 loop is CAWADSPSSGNTIYF. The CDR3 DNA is TGTGCCTGGGCGGACAGTCCGAGCTCTGGAAACACCATATATTTT.

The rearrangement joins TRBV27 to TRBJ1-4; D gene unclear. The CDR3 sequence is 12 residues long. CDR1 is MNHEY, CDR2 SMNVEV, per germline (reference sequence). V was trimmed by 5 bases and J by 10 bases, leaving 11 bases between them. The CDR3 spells CASSTDSGKLFF. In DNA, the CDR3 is TGTGCCAGCAGTACCGATTCGGGAAAACTGTTTTTT.

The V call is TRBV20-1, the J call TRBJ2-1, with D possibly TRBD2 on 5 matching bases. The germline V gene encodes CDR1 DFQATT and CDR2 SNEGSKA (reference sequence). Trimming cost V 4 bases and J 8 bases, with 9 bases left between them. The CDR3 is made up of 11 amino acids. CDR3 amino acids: CSAITRDEQFF. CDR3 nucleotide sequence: TGCAGTGCTATAACTAGGGATGAGCAGTTCTTC.